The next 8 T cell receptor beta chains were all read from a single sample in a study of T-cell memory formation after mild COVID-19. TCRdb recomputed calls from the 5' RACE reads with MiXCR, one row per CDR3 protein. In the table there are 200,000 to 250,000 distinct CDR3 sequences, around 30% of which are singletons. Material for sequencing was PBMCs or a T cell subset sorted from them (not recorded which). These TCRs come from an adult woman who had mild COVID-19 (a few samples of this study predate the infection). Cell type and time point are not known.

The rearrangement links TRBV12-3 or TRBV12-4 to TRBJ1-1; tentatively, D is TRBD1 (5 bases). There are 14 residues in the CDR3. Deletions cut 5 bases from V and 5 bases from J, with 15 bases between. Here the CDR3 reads CASSPSGFRTEAFF. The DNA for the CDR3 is TGTGCCAGCAGTCCTTCAGGGTTCAGGACTGAAGCTTTCTTT.

The CDR3 DNA follows: TGTGCCAGCTCACGGTCGGGGACTTCTTACGAGCAGTACTTC. As protein: CASSRSGTSYEQYF. The J gene is TRBJ2-7, the V gene TRBV18; D perhaps matches TRBD2 (6 bases). CDR3 length: 14 residues. Germline CDR1 is KGHSH and CDR2 is LQKENI. Trimming left V 4 bases short and J 4 bases short, with 14 bases between.

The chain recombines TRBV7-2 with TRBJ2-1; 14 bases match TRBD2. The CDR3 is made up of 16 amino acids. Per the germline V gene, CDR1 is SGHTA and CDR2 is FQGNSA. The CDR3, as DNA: TGTGCAGAGGTGGGGGGACTAGCGGGAGTTCAGGATGAGCAGTTCTTC. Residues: CAEVGGLAGVQDEQFF.

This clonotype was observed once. CDR3 sequence reads: CASSEETPTLREQFF. The CDR3 DNA is TGTGCCAGCAGTGAAGAGACTCCTACCCTCCGTGAGCAGTTCTTC. This chain uses TRBV6-1 with TRBJ2-1; no definite D call. The CDR3 has 15 residues. The germline V gene has CDR1 MNHNS and CDR2 SASEGT. The V gene lost 1 base and the J gene lost 9 bases, with 16 bases spanning the gap.

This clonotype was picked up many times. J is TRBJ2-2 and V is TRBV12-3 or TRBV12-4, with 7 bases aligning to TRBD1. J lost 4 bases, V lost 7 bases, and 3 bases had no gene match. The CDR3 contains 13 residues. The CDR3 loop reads CASTGQVTGELFF. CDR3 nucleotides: TGTGCCAGCACCGGACAGGTCACCGGGGAGCTGTTTTTT.

The CDR3 DNA reads TGCAGTGCTAGACTCCAGGGGGCGAATTCACCCCTCCACTTT. This gives the protein CSARLQGANSPLHF. The gene calls are TRBV20-1 and TRBJ1-6; 8 bases fit TRBD1. CDR3 length: 14 residues. V lost 2 bases, J lost 7 bases, and 4 bases stayed unmatched. Germline assignment: CDR1 DFQATT and CDR2 SNEGSKA (reference sequence).

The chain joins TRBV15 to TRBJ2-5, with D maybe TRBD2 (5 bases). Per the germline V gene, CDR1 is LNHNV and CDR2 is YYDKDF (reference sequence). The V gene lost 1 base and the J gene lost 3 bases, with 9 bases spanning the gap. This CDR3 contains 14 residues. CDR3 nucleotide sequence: TGTGCCACCAGCAGAGTGAGGGTGGAAGAGACCCAGTACTTC. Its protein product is CATSRVRVEETQYF.

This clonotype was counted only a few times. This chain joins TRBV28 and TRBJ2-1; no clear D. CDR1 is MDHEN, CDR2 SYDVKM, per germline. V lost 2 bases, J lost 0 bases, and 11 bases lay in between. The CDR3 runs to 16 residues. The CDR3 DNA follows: TGTGCCAGCAGTTTAACAACTGGAAGCTCCTACAATGAGCAGTTCTTC. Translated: CASSLTTGSSYNEQFF.